This TCR beta chain was found in a study of shared clonotypes between healthy human individuals. Assay: immunoSEQ multiplex PCR; the TCRdb copy retains only in-frame clones and omits some. Among about 590,000 clones listed, around 95% were seen once. Cells designated naive CD8 were CD45RO-negative and were positively selected for CCR7, with terminally differentiated effector memory CD45RA+ cells excluded. Trimming pared 0 bases from V and 6 bases from J, leaving 11 bases between. The CDR3 is made up of 14 amino acids. From germline, CDR1 is LGHNA and CDR2 YNFKEQ. This chain connects TRBV4-2 to TRBJ1-1; possible D gene TRBD1, 5 bases. Sequenced material: naive CD8+ T cells sorted from blood. The receptor was derived from a woman aged 25 to 45 in good health. The CDR3 here is CASSQEGGVPEAFF. CDR3 DNA sequence: TGTGCCAGCAGCCAAGAGGGGGGAGTCCCTGAAGCTTTCTTT.